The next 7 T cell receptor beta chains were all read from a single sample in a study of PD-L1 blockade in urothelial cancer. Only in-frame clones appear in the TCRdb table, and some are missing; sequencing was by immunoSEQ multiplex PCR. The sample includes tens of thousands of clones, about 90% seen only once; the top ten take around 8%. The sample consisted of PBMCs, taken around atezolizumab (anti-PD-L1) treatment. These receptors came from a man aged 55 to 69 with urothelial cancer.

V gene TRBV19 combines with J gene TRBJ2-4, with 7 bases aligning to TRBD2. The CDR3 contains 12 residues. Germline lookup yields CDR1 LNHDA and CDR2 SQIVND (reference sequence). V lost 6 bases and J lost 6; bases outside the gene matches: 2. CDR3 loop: CASRPSGNIQYF. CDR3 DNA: TGTGCCAGTAGGCCTAGCGGAAACATTCAGTACTTC.

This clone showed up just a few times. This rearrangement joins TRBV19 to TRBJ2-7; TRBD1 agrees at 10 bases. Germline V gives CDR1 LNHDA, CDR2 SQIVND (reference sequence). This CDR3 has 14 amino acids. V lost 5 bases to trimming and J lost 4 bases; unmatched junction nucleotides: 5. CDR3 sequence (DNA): TGTGCCAGTAGTTACGGGACAGGGGTGTACGAGCAGTACTTC. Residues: CASSYGTGVYEQYF.

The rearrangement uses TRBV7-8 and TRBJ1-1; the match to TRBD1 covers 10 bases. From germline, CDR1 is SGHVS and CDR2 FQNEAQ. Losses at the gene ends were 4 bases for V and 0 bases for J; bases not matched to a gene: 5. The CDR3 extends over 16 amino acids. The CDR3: CASSWRQGALNTEAFF. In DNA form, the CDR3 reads TGTGCCAGCAGCTGGAGACAGGGGGCGTTGAACACTGAAGCTTTCTTT.

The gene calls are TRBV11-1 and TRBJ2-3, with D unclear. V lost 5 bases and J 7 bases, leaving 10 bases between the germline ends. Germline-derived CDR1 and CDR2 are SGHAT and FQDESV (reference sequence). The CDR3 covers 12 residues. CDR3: CASSESPNTQYF. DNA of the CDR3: TGTGCCAGCAGCGAAAGCCCTAATACGCAGTATTTT.

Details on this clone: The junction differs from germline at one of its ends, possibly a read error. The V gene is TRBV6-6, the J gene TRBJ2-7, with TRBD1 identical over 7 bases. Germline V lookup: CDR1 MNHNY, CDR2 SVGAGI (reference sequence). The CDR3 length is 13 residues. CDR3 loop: CASSQGQTYKQYF. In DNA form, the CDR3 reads TGTGCCAGCAGCCAGGGACAGACCTACAAGCAGTACTTC.

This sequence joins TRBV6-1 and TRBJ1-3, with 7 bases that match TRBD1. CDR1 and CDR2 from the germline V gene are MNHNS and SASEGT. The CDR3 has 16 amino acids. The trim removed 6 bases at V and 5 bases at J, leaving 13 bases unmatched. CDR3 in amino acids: CASSELTGSTRNTIYF. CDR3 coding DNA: TGTGCCAGCAGCGAATTGACAGGGTCGACTAGAAACACCATATATTTT.

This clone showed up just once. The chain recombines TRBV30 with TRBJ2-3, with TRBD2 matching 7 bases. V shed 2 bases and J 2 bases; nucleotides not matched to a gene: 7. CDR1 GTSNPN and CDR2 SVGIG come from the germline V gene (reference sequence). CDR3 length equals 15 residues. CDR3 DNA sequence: TGTGCCTGGAGTAAGGCTAGCGGCTACACAGATACGCAGTATTTT. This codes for CAWSKASGYTDTQYF.